This paragraph covers one T cell receptor (beta chain) sequence. Antigen unknown. The table came from immunoSEQ multiplex PCR; TCRdb's copy has only in-frame clones and leaves some out. The sample lists 20,000 to 25,000 clones, 83% occurring once. CDR1 and CDR2 from the germline V gene are SEHNR and FQNEAQ (reference sequence). V was pared by 9 bases and J by 0 bases, with 9 bases between. This CDR3 is 12 amino acids long. This specimen belongs to a study of OX40 agonist ivuxolimab in advanced cancers. In the study overall: People in dose escalation had one of these cancers: hepatocellular carcinoma, melanoma, renal cell or head and neck cancer. A partial response was reached by three patients: one with hepatocellular carcinoma and two with cutaneous melanoma. Study-level findings and limits: At 0.1 to 3.0 mg/kg and by week 6, CD4+ and CD8+ T cells in the blood had expanded clonally.

The chain joins TRBV7-9 to TRBJ2-7; D possibly corresponds to TRBD2 (6 bases). The sequence was collected from an adult with an advanced solid tumor such as melanoma, head and neck, liver or kidney cancer. Here the sequenced sample was CD4+ or CD8+ T cells sorted from blood, taken in a trial of the OX40 agonist ivuxolimab. The DNA for the CDR3 is TGTGCCAGTCAGGGACTCTCCTACGAGCAGTACTTC. This translates into CASQGLSYEQYF.